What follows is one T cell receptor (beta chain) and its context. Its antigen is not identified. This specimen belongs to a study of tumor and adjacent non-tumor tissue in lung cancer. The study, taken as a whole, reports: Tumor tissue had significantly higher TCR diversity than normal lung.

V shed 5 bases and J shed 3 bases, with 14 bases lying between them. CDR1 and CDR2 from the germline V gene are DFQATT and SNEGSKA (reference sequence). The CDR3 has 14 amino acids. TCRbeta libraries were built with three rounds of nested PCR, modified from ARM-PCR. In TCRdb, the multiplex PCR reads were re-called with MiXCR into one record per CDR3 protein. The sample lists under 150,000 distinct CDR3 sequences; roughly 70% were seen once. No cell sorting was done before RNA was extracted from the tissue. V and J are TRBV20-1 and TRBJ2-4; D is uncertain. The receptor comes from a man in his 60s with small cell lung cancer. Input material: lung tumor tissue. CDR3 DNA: TGCAGTGCTCCAACAACTGGTGACAAAAACATTCAGTACTTC. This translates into CSAPTTGDKNIQYF.